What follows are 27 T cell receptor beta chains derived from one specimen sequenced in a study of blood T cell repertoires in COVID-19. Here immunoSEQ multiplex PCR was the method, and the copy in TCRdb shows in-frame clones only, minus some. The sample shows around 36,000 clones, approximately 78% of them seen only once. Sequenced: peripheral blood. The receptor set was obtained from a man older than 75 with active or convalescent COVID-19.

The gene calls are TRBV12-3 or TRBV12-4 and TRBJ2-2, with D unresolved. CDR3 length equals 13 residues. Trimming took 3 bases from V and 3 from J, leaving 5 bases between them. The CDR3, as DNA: TGTGCCAGCAGTTTCGGGTACACCGGGGAGCTGTTTTTT. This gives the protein CASSFGYTGELFF.

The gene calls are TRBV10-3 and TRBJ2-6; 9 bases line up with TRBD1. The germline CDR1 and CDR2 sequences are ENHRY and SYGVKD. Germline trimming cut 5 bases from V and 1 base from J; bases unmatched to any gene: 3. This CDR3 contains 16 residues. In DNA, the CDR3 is TGTGCCATCAGTAGGACAGGGGCTTCTGGGGCCAACGTCCTGACTTTC. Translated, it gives CAISRTGASGANVLTF.

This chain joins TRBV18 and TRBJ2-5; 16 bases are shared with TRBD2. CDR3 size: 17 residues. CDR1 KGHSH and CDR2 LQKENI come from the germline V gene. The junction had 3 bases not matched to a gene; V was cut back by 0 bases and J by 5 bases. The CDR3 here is CASSPPGLAGGKETQYF. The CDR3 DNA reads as TGTGCCAGCTCACCACCGGGACTAGCGGGAGGGAAGGAGACCCAGTACTTC.

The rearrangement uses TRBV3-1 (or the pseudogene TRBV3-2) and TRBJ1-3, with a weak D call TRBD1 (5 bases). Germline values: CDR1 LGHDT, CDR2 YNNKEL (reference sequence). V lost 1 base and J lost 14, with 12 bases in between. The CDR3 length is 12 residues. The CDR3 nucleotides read TGTGCCAGCAGCCAAGGGGGCAGGTGGTTATATTTT. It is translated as CASSQGGRWLYF.

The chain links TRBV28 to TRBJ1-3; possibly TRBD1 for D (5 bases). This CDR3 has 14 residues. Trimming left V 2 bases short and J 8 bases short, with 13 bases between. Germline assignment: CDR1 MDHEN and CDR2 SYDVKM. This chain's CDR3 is CASSLGAPRDTIYF. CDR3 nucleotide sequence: TGTGCCAGCAGTTTAGGGGCCCCTAGGGACACCATATATTTT.

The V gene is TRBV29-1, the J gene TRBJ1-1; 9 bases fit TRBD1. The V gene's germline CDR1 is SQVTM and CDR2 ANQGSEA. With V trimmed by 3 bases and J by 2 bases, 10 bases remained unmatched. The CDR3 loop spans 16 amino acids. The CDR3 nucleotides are TGCAGCGTTGAGGGAAGGCGGGGACAGGGAAACACTGAAGCTTTCTTT. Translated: CSVEGRRGQGNTEAFF.

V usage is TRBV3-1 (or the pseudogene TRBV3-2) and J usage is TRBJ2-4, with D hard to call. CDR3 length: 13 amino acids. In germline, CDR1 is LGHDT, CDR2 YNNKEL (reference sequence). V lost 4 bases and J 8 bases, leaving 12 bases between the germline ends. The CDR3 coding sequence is TGTGCCAGCAGCCCCTCTGGCGCGGACATTCAGTACTTC. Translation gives CASSPSGADIQYF.

The CDR3 nucleotides read TGTGCCAGCAGCGCCATGGCCATGCTGTCAGATACGCAGTATTTT. It encodes CASSAMAMLSDTQYF. The rearrangement uses TRBV7-9 and TRBJ2-3; D not resolved. Deletions cut 5 bases from V and 4 bases from J, with 16 bases between. CDR1 and CDR2 (germline): SEHNR, FQNEAQ (reference sequence). There are 15 residues in the CDR3. The complete variable domain, with remaining parts taken from reference TRBV7-9 and TRBJ2-3, reads DTGVSQNPRHKITKRGQNVTFRCDPISEHNRLYWYRQTLGQGPEFLTYFQNEAQLEKSRLLSDRFSAERPKGSFSTLEIQRTEQGDSAMYLCASSAMAMLSDTQYFGPGTRLTVL.

In DNA, the CDR3 is TGTGCCAGCAGCTTCGAACTAGCGAGGGAGCAGTACTTC. Amino acid sequence: CASSFELAREQYF. The J gene is TRBJ2-7, the V gene TRBV12-3 or TRBV12-4, with 7 bases matching TRBD2. The CDR3 spans 13 residues. V trimming: 6 bases; J trimming: 7 bases; junction bases outside the gene matches: 9.

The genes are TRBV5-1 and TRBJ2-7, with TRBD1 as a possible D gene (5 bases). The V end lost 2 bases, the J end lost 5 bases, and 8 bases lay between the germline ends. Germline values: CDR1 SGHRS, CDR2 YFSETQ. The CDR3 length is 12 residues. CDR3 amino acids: CASSFTGNEQYF. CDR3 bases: TGCGCCAGCAGCTTTACAGGTAACGAGCAGTACTTC. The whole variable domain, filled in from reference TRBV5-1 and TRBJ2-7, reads KAGVTQTPRYLIKTRGQQVTLSCSPISGHRSVSWYQQTPGQGLQFLFEYFSETQRNKGNFPGRFSGRQFSNSRSEMNVSTLELGDSALYLCASSFTGNEQYFGPGTRLTVT.

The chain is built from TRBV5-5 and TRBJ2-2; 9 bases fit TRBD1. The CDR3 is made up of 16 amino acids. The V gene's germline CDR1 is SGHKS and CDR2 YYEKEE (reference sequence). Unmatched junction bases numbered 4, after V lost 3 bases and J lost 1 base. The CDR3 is CASSWGQGLNTGELFF. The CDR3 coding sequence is TGTGCCAGCAGCTGGGGACAGGGTCTGAACACCGGGGAGCTGTTTTTT.

The DNA of the CDR3 is TGTGCCAGCAGCTGGAGTGGCACCGGGGAGCTGTTTTTT. This sequence encodes CASSWSGTGELFF. The chain couples TRBV6-2 or TRBV6-3 to TRBJ2-2; D gene ambiguous. Germline CDR1 and CDR2: MNHEY and SVGEGT. V was cut by 6 bases and J by 4 bases, with 9 bases left in between. This CDR3 spans 13 amino acids.

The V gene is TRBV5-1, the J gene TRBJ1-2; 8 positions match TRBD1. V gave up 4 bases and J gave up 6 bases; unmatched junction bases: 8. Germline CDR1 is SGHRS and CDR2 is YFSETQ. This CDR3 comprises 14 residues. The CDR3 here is CASSQDRGGNGYTF. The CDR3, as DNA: TGCGCCAGCAGCCAAGACAGGGGAGGCAATGGCTACACCTTC.

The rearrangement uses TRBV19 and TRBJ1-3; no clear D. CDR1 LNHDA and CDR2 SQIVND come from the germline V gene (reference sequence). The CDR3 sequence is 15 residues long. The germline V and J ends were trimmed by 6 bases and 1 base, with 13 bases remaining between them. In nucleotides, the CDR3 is TGTGCCAGTAGGCCCGGTGATAGTTCTGGAAACACCATATATTTT. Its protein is CASRPGDSSGNTIYF.

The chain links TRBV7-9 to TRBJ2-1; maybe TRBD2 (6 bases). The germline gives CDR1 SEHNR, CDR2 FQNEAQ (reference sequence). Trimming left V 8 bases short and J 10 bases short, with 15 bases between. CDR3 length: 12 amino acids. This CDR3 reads CASGSGDGEQFF. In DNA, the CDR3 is TGTGCCAGCGGGTCGGGGGACGGGGAGCAGTTCTTC.

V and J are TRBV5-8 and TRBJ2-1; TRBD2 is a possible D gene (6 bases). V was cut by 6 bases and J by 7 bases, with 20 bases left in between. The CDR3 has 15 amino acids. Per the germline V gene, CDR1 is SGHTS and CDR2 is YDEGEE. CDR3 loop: CASNLGGGTGNEQFF. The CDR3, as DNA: TGTGCCAGCAACCTTGGTGGCGGGACGGGAAATGAGCAGTTCTTC. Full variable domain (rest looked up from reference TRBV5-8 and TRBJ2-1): EAGVTQSPTHLIKTRGQQATLRCSPISGHTSVYWYQQALGLGLQFLLWYDEGEERNRGNFPPRFSGRQFPNYSSELNVNALELEDSALYLCASNLGGGTGNEQFFGPGTRLTVL.

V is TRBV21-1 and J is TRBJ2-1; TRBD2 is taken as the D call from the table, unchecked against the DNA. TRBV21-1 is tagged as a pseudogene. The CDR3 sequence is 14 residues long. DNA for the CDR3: TGTGCCAATCCTCGGCCTAGCGGGAGGAATGAGCAGTTCTTC. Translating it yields CANPRPSGRNEQFF.

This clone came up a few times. The CDR3 loop reads CASRRTGGADSTGCGPCEQFF. CDR3 bases: TGTGCCAGCAGACGAACTGGGGGGGCAGACTCTACGGGCTGCGGGCCATGTGAGCAGTTCTTC. The chain uses TRBV3-1 (or the pseudogene TRBV3-2) and TRBJ2-1; a weak D match, TRBD2 (7 bases). The V gene's germline CDR1 is LGHDT and CDR2 YNNKEL (reference sequence). V lost 6 bases to trimming and J lost 9 bases, with 39 bases between them. The CDR3 has 21 amino acids.

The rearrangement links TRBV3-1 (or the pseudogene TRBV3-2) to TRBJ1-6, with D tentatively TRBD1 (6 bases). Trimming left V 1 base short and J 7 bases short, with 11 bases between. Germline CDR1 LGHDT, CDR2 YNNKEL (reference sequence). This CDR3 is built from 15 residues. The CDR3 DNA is TGTGCCAGCAGCCAAGTACAGGGCGGGAATTCACCCCTCCACTTT. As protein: CASSQVQGGNSPLHF.

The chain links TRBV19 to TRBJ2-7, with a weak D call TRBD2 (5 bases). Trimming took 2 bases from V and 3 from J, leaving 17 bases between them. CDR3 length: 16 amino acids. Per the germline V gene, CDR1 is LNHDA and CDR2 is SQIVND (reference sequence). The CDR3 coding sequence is TGTGCCAGTAGTATATCCGGTCGGACTTTCCTCTACGAGCAGTACTTC. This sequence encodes CASSISGRTFLYEQYF.

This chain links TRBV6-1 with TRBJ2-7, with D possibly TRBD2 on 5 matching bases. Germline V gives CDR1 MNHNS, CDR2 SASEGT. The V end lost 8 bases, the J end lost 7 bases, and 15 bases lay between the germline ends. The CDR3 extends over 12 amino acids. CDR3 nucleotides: TGTGCCAGCGTATTCCCCCCGGGGGAGCAGTACTTC. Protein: CASVFPPGEQYF.

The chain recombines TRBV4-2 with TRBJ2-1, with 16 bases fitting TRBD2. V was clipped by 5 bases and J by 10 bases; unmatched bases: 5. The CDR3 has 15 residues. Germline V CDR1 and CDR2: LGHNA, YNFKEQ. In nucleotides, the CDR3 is TGTGCCAGCAGCGGGGGACTAGCGGGAGGGAACGAGCAGTTCTTC. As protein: CASSGGLAGGNEQFF.

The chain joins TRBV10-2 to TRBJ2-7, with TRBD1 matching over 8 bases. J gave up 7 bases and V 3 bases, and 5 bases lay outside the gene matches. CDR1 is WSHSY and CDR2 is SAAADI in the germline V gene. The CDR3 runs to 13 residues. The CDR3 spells CASSDFRGREQYF. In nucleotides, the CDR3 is TGCGCCAGCAGTGACTTCAGGGGGCGGGAGCAGTACTTC.

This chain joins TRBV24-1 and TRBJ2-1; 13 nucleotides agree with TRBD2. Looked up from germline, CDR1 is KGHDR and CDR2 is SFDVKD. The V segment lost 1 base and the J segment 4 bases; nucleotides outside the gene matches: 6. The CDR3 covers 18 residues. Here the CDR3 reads CATSDFTGLAGAYNEQFF. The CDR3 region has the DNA TGTGCCACCAGTGATTTTACAGGACTAGCGGGAGCGTACAATGAGCAGTTCTTC.

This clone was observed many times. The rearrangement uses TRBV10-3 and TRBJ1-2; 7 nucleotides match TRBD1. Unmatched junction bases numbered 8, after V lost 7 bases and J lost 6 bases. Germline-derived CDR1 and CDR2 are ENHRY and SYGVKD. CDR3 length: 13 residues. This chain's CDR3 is CAINPGTVDGYTF. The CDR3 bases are TGTGCCATCAATCCCGGGACAGTTGATGGCTACACCTTC.

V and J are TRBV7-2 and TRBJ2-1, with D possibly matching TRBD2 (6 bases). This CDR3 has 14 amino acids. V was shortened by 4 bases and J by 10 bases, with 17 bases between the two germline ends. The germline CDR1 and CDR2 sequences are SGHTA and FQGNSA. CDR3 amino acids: CASSSSVWRKEQFF. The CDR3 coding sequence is TGTGCCAGCAGCTCTAGCGTATGGCGGAAGGAGCAGTTCTTC.

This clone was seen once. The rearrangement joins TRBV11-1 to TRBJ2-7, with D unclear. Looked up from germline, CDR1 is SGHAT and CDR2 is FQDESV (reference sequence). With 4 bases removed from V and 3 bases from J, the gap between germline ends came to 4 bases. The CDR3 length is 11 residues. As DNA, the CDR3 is TGTGCCAGCAGCTCCCACTACGAGCAGTACTTC. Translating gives CASSSHYEQYF.